This T cell receptor (beta chain) appears in the sequencing data of a study of type 1 regulatory T cells. As for the study in general: T-allo10 is a Tr1-enriched, alloantigen-specific CD4 T cell product made in vitro.

MiXCR, run by TCRdb on the reads, gives a single entry per CDR3 protein. Of some 100,000 distinct CDR3 sequences in the sample, 30% to 35% are singletons; the top ten hold roughly 2.2%. The CDR3 covers 13 residues. V gave up 6 bases and J gave up 4 bases, with 12 bases separating them. In germline, CDR1 is MNHEY, CDR2 SVGAGI. The clonotype originates from a human donor in good health. The rearrangement links TRBV6-5 to TRBJ2-5, with a weak D call TRBD2 (5 bases). The sequencing input was CD4+ T cells, either the whole sample or a sorted fraction (not recorded which). CDR3 DNA: TGTGCCAGCAGCCGAGACTACGGAGAGACCCAGTACTTC. Protein product: CASSRDYGETQYF.